The rows below give T cell receptor beta chains drawn from one sample of a study of graft-versus-host responses after intestinal transplantation. Sequencing was performed with immunoSEQ multiplex PCR; in TCRdb, only in-frame clones are kept and a portion is missing. Seen here are about 20,000 clones, roughly 70% observed once, and the top ten hold less than 10%. This material consisted of ileum tissue, taken approximately 3 weeks after intestinal transplant. These receptor sequences come from a human patient who received an intestinal transplant, so some T cells may come from the graft donor. Both conserved end residues are part of each CDR3. Fields, in order: D gene, clone size, J gene, V gene, CDR3 DNA, CDR3 protein. D genes are given only for firm matches. Not all rows give a size; the values are once, few, many and, for expanded clones, a class.

d_call: TRBD1
clone_size: NA
j_call: TRBJ1-2
v_call: TRBV13
cdr3_nt: TGTGCCAGCAGCCAGCGGACAGGGCCCTATGGCTACACCTTC
cdr3_aa: CASSQRTGPYGYTF

d_call: NA
clone_size: once
j_call: TRBJ1-2
v_call: TRBV23-1
cdr3_nt: TGCGCCAGCAGTCAATGTGAGGGTCCTAACTATGGCTACACCTTC
cdr3_aa: CASSQCEGPNYGYTF

d_call: TRBD1
clone_size: NA
j_call: TRBJ1-2
v_call: TRBV7-2
cdr3_nt: TGTGCCAGCAGCTTAAGTCGACAGGGTTTCTATGGCTACACCTTC
cdr3_aa: CASSLSRQGFYGYTF

d_call: NA
clone_size: NA
j_call: TRBJ1-5
v_call: TRBV2
cdr3_nt: TGTGCCAGCAGCCCCTATGAGGGCAATCAGCCCCAGCATTTT
cdr3_aa: CASSPYEGNQPQHF

d_call: TRBD1
clone_size: NA
j_call: TRBJ2-7
v_call: TRBV5-5
cdr3_nt: TGTGCCAGCAGCCCCTCGGACAGGGAATCCTACGAGCAGTACTTC
cdr3_aa: CASSPSDRESYEQYF

d_call: NA
clone_size: NA
j_call: TRBJ1-2
v_call: TRBV7-9
cdr3_nt: TGTGCCAGCAGCTTCGGGTTATATGGCTACACCTTC
cdr3_aa: CASSFGLYGYTF

d_call: TRBD2
clone_size: NA
j_call: TRBJ2-1
v_call: TRBV2
cdr3_nt: TGTGCCAGCAGCGGGGGGGCCTACAATGAGCAGTTCTTC
cdr3_aa: CASSGGAYNEQFF

d_call: TRBD1
clone_size: NA
j_call: TRBJ1-3
v_call: TRBV30
cdr3_nt: TGTGCCTGGAGTGTAGCGGCGGCAGGGGGCGGATACACCATATATTTT
cdr3_aa: CAWSVAAAGGGYTIYF

d_call: TRBD2
clone_size: NA
j_call: TRBJ2-3
v_call: TRBV2
cdr3_nt: TGTGCCAGCAGTTCACTAGCGGGGGAAACTACTAGCACAGATACGCAGTATTTT
cdr3_aa: CASSSLAGETTSTDTQYF

d_call: NA
clone_size: NA
j_call: TRBJ1-2
v_call: TRBV28
cdr3_nt: TGTGCCAGCAGTCTCTTCAACTATGGCTACACCTTC
cdr3_aa: CASSLFNYGYTF

d_call: TRBD1
clone_size: NA
j_call: TRBJ1-5
v_call: TRBV27
cdr3_nt: TGTGCCAGCGGTTCGTTCGGGACAGGGTTCGGTCAGCCCCAGCATTTT
cdr3_aa: CASGSFGTGFGQPQHF

d_call: NA
clone_size: NA
j_call: TRBJ2-3
v_call: TRBV19
cdr3_nt: TGTGCCAGTAGTAGGGTAGCGGCCGGGACAGATACGCAGTATTTT
cdr3_aa: CASSRVAAGTDTQYF

d_call: NA
clone_size: NA
j_call: TRBJ1-1
v_call: TRBV4-1
cdr3_nt: TGCGCCAGCAGCCTCGGGAGGTTGTTAGGGTACAGAAACACTGAAGCTTTCTTT
cdr3_aa: CASSLGRLLGYRNTEAFF

d_call: TRBD1
clone_size: NA
j_call: TRBJ1-4
v_call: TRBV4-1
cdr3_nt: TGCGCCAGCAGCAAGGACAGGGGGCTTTACGAAAAACTGTTTTTT
cdr3_aa: CASSKDRGLYEKLFF

d_call: NA
clone_size: NA
j_call: TRBJ1-2
v_call: TRBV29-1
cdr3_nt: TGCAGCGTTGAAGACAGGGAAGAGGCCTATGGCTACACCTTC
cdr3_aa: CSVEDREEAYGYTF

d_call: TRBD2
clone_size: NA
j_call: TRBJ2-7
v_call: TRBV4-2
cdr3_nt: TGTGCCAGCAGCCATGGACTAGCGGGGTACGAGCAGTACTTC
cdr3_aa: CASSHGLAGYEQYF

d_call: NA
clone_size: NA
j_call: TRBJ1-5
v_call: TRBV21-1
cdr3_nt: TGTGCCAGCAGCAAGGGGGGGACAGGGGCGAAGGACAATCAGCCCCAGCATTTT
cdr3_aa: CASSKGGTGAKDNQPQHF

d_call: NA
clone_size: few
j_call: TRBJ1-1
v_call: TRBV7-2
cdr3_nt: TGTGCCAGCAGCGAGTACAGGACCAACACTGAAGCTTTCTTT
cdr3_aa: CASSEYRTNTEAFF

d_call: TRBD1
clone_size: NA
j_call: TRBJ2-7
v_call: TRBV4-1
cdr3_nt: TGCGCCAGCAGCCAAGGGACAGGGCCCGATTGGGACGAGCAGTACTTC
cdr3_aa: CASSQGTGPDWDEQYF

d_call: NA
clone_size: NA
j_call: TRBJ1-2
v_call: TRBV5-4
cdr3_nt: TGTGCCAGCAGCTCCTACGTTCACTATGGCTACACCTTC
cdr3_aa: CASSSYVHYGYTF

d_call: NA
clone_size: NA
j_call: TRBJ2-7
v_call: TRBV7-9
cdr3_nt: TGTGCCAGCAGCCTGTCGGCCTACGAGCAGTACTTC
cdr3_aa: CASSLSAYEQYF

d_call: NA
clone_size: NA
j_call: TRBJ2-7
v_call: TRBV5-1
cdr3_nt: TGCGCCAGCAGCCCCGGGGTAGACTTATCCTACGAGCAGTACTTC
cdr3_aa: CASSPGVDLSYEQYF

d_call: NA
clone_size: NA
j_call: TRBJ1-1
v_call: TRBV5-1
cdr3_nt: TGCGCCAGCAGCTACTTAGGGGCCATGAACACTGAAGCTTTCTTT
cdr3_aa: CASSYLGAMNTEAFF

d_call: NA
clone_size: NA
j_call: TRBJ2-6
v_call: TRBV2
cdr3_nt: TGTGCCAGCAGGCACAGGGTAATTTCTGGGGCCAACGTCCTGACTTTC
cdr3_aa: CASRHRVISGANVLTF

d_call: NA
clone_size: few
j_call: TRBJ2-1
v_call: TRBV27
cdr3_nt: TGTGCCAGCAGTTTGAGGATCCCCGATGAGCAGTTCTTC
cdr3_aa: CASSLRIPDEQFF

d_call: NA
clone_size: NA
j_call: TRBJ1-2
v_call: TRBV5-5
cdr3_nt: TGTGCCAGCAGCTTGGCCCGGCCAGGGGATAACTATGGCTACACCTTC
cdr3_aa: CASSLARPGDNYGYTF

d_call: NA
clone_size: NA
j_call: TRBJ1-1
v_call: TRBV7-9
cdr3_nt: TGTGCCAGCAGGGGGGGGCCTGAAGCTTTCTTT
cdr3_aa: CASRGGPEAFF

d_call: TRBD2
clone_size: once
j_call: TRBJ2-1
v_call: TRBV4-1
cdr3_nt: TGCGCCAGCAGCCCCTTCGGACTAGCTTACAATGAGCAGTTCTTC
cdr3_aa: CASSPFGLAYNEQFF

d_call: TRBD2
clone_size: medium-sized
j_call: TRBJ2-1
v_call: TRBV14
cdr3_nt: TGTGCCAGCAGCCCCGGACTAGCGGGGGGACCTTTCTACAATGAGCAGTTCTTC
cdr3_aa: CASSPGLAGGPFYNEQFF

d_call: NA
clone_size: NA
j_call: TRBJ1-2
v_call: TRBV5-6
cdr3_nt: TGTGCCAGCACCCCAGGGTTGAGATATGGCTACACCTTC
cdr3_aa: CASTPGLRYGYTF

d_call: NA
clone_size: NA
j_call: TRBJ1-2
v_call: TRBV29-1
cdr3_nt: TGCAGCGTTGAAGGGGTCAGGGCTGGCTACACCTTC
cdr3_aa: CSVEGVRAGYTF

d_call: TRBD1
clone_size: NA
j_call: TRBJ1-1
v_call: TRBV7-2
cdr3_nt: TGTGCCAGCAGCTTATCAGGGGGGCGGACTGAAGCTTTCTTT
cdr3_aa: CASSLSGGRTEAFF

d_call: TRBD1
clone_size: NA
j_call: TRBJ1-2
v_call: TRBV15
cdr3_nt: TGTGCCACCAGCAGAGATTTCCTGCGACAGGGGGCTTATGCACTGAGGGAGCTTAACTATGGCTACACCTTC
cdr3_aa: CATSRDFLRQGAYALRELNYGYTF

d_call: TRBD2
clone_size: NA
j_call: TRBJ2-1
v_call: TRBV27
cdr3_nt: TGTGCCAGCAGCCCCGGGACTAGCGGTACCAAAAACTACAATGAGCAGTTCTTC
cdr3_aa: CASSPGTSGTKNYNEQFF

d_call: NA
clone_size: NA
j_call: TRBJ2-6
v_call: TRBV27
cdr3_nt: TGTGCCAGCAGTTTATACAACACCCTCCCATTCTCTGGGGCCAACGTCCTGACTTTC
cdr3_aa: CASSLYNTLPFSGANVLTF

d_call: TRBD2
clone_size: NA
j_call: TRBJ2-2
v_call: TRBV7-2
cdr3_nt: TGTGCCAGCAGCTTCATATACATAGCGGGGGGACGGACCGGGGAGCTGTTTTTT
cdr3_aa: CASSFIYIAGGRTGELFF